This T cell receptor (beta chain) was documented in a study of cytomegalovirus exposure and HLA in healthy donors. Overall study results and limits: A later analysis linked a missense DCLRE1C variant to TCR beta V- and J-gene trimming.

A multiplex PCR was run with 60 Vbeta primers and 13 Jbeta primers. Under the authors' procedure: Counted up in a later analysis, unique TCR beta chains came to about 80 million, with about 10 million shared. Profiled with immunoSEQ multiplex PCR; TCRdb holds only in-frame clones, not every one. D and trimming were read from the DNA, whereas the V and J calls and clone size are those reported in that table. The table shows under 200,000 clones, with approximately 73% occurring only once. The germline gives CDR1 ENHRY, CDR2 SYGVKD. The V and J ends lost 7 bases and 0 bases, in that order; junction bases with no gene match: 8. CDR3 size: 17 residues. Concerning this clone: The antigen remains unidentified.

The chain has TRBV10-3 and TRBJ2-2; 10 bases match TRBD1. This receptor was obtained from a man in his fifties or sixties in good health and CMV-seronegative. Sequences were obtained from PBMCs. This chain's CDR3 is CAITRRDRGTNTGELFF. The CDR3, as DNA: TGTGCCATCACCCGGAGGGACAGGGGAACGAACACCGGGGAGCTGTTTTTT.